The subject of this entry is one T cell receptor (beta chain). Repertoires were generated with immunoSEQ multiplex PCR, while TCRdb's copy carries only in-frame clones and drops some. This table holds around 200,000 clones, 65% to 90% found once. The sample originates from a study of blood T cell repertoires in COVID-19. CDR1 and CDR2 from the germline V gene are LGHDT and YNNKEL (reference sequence). This CDR3 is built from 14 residues. V was clipped by 4 bases and J by 3 bases, with 13 bases between them. The gene calls are TRBV3-1 (or the pseudogene TRBV3-2) and TRBJ2-7; no clear D. The sequence came from a woman aged 25 to 39 who had been exposed to COVID-19. What was sequenced was PBMCs or T cells enriched from blood (not recorded which). In DNA, the CDR3 is TGTGCCAGCAGCCCCTCCCCCCCCCTCTACGAGCAGTACTTC. It encodes CASSPSPPLYEQYF.